Listed here is a single TCR beta chain. Regarding treatment: randomized to nivolumab then ipilimumab (arm A) or the reverse (arm B). The record originates from a study of sequential checkpoint blockade in melanoma. Sequencing was performed with immunoSEQ multiplex PCR; in TCRdb, only in-frame clones are kept and a portion is missing. Of tens of thousands of clones in the sample, 84% were seen once. V was trimmed by 5 bases and J by 4 bases, leaving 17 bases between them. Germline V gene lookup returns CDR1 KGHSH and CDR2 LQKENI. This CDR3 has 15 residues. The input for sequencing was CD8+ T cells sorted from blood (inferred from file names), taken from a patient given nivolumab and ipilimumab in sequence. The V gene is TRBV18, the J gene TRBJ1-1; the D gene is possibly TRBD1 (5 bases). The sequence derives from a human donor with melanoma. CDR3 nucleotide sequence: TGTGCCAGCTCAGCAGTGGGGGGATTTGGCACTGAAGCTTTCTTT. This gives the protein CASSAVGGFGTEAFF.